This T cell receptor beta chain was obtained from a study of T cells in Graves' hyperthyroidism and ophthalmopathy. There were TCR beta CDR3 regions amplified from RNA transcripts. HTBI primers were employed in a first-round RT-PCR of the TCR CDR3. TCRdb reprocessed the multiplex PCR reads via MiXCR and lists one record per CDR3 protein. Here the sample spans more than 300,000 distinct CDR3 sequences, more than 14% being singletons. The CDR3 sequence is 15 residues long. Germline-derived CDR1 and CDR2 are GTSNPN and SVGIG (reference sequence). Trimming removed 7 bases from V and 1 base from J; junction bases left unmatched: 4. Clinical Activity Scores of at least 3, NOSPECS grades of at least 4 and durations under 3 months characterized ophthalmopathy patients. Diagnoses were made from clinical symptoms, serum measures (thyroxine and TRAb), thyroid ultrasound and orbital computed tomography. The authors obtained PBMCs from 10 ml of fresh peripheral blood.

Study-level results: Before onset, ophthalmopathy was predicted by the model a median approximately 6.5 months earlier.

This clonotype was detected ten times or more. Its antigen is not identified. The chain is built from TRBV30 and TRBJ2-1; 13 bases line up with TRBD2. This receptor was taken from a woman between 25 and 40 years old with Graves' ophthalmopathy. The sequencing input was blood. This chain's CDR3 is CALTSGGASYNEQFF. The CDR3 nucleotides are TGTGCCTTAACTAGCGGGGGGGCATCCTACAATGAGCAGTTCTTC.